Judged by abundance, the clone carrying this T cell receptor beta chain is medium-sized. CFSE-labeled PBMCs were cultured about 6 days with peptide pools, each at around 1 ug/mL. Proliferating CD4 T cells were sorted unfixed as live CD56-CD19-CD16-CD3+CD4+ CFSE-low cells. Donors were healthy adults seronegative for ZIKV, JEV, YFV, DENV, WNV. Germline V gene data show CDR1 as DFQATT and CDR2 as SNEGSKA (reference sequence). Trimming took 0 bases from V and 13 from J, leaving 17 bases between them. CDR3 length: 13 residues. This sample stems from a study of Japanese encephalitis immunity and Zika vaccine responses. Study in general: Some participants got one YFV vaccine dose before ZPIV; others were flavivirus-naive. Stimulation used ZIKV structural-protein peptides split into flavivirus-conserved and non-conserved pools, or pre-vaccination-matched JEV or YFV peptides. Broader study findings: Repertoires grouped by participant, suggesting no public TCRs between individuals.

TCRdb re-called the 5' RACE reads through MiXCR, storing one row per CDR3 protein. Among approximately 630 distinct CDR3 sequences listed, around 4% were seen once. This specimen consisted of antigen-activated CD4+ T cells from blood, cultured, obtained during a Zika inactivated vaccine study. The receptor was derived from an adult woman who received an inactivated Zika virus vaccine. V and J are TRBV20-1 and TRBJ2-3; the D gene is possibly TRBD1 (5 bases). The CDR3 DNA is TGCAGTGCTAGAGATATAGTGGTCAGGGTAGAGTATTTT. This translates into CSARDIVVRVEYF.